A selection of T cell receptor beta chains follows, all from one sample in a study of shared T cell receptors in the human thymus. Sequenced by immunoSEQ multiplex PCR; TCRdb stores in-frame clones only, minus some. The top ten hold about 0.0094% of the sample, which has hundreds of thousands of clones, around 87% seen once. These sequences were also reported in another study, on human thymus T cells.

The sample taken for sequencing was thymocytes. The source is a boy younger than two with a congenital heart defect. CDR3s include the opening cysteine and the closing phenylalanine or tryptophan. A D gene is named only where the DNA matches it firmly. Some rows mark clone size as missing; the rest say once, few, many or name a class of expanded clone.

d_call	v_call	clone_size	j_call	cdr3_nt	cdr3_aa
TRBD1	TRBV19	-	TRBJ2-3	TGTGCCAGCTCGACAGGGGGTCCAGATACGCAGTATTTT	CASSTGGPDTQYF
TRBD2	TRBV5-1	-	TRBJ2-1	TGCGCCAGCAGCTCCCGACTAGCCTCCTACAATGAGCAGTTCTTC	CASSSRLASYNEQFF
-	TRBV11-2	-	TRBJ2-2	TGTGCCAGCAGCGCGTTCGGGGAGCTGTTTTTT	CASSAFGELFF
-	TRBV29-1	few	TRBJ1-2	TGCAGCGTTGGACCGGGACACGGAAACTATGGCTACACCTTC	CSVGPGHGNYGYTF
-	TRBV28	-	TRBJ1-6	TGTGCCAGCGATAGAATTTATAATTCACCCCTCCACTTT	CASDRIYNSPLHF
-	TRBV20-1	once	TRBJ2-4	TGCAGTGCACCCAGGGTTGACATTCAGTACTTC	CSAPRVDIQYF
TRBD2	TRBV7-2	-	TRBJ2-7	TGTGCCAGCAGCTTCCATTGTCCCGGGACTAGGGCCTACGAGCAGTACTTC	CASSFHCPGTRAYEQYF
-	TRBV28	-	TRBJ1-1	TGTGCCAGCAGTTTATCCCCCCGGGGGGCTGAAGCTTTCTTT	CASSLSPRGAEAFF
TRBD2	TRBV4-1	-	TRBJ2-5	TGCGCCAGCAGCCAAGATGGGGGGTCTAGCGGGGGAGGTCGACAAGAGACCCAGTACTTC	CASSQDGGSSGGGRQETQYF
-	TRBV7-9	few	TRBJ1-2	TGTGCCAGCAGCTTAGGTTCTTCTAACTATGGCTACACCTTC	CASSLGSSNYGYTF
-	TRBV6-5	-	TRBJ2-7	TGTGCCAGCACTAAGGGGGTCGAGCAGTACTTC	CASTKGVEQYF
TRBD1	TRBV18	-	TRBJ2-1	TGTGCCAGCTCACCACCTTATCAGGGGGTAGTTAATGAGCAGTTCTTC	CASSPPYQGVVNEQFF
-	TRBV11-2	-	TRBJ2-5	TGTGCCAGCAGCCCAGGGGAGACCCAGTACTTC	CASSPGETQYF
-	TRBV14	-	TRBJ2-7	TGTGCCAGCAGCCAAGATTCTCGGTTCGAGCAGTACTTC	CASSQDSRFEQYF
-	TRBV15	-	TRBJ1-2	TGTGCCACCAGCAGAGAAACGTGCAGTCGTATGGGCTACACCTTC	CATSRETCSRMGYTF
TRBD2	TRBV28	-	TRBJ2-7	TGTGCCAGCAGTTTAGATTTGGCTAGCGGTACCCCCTCCTACGAGCAGTACTTC	CASSLDLASGTPSYEQYF
TRBD1	TRBV28	-	TRBJ1-3	TGTGCCAGCAGTACTAACAGGGACAGGGTTGGAAACACCATATATTTT	CASSTNRDRVGNTIYF
-	TRBV6-4	-	TRBJ2-2	TGTGCCAGCAGTGAAGGGCTCGCGGGGACCGGGGAGCTGTTTTTT	CASSEGLAGTGELFF